This TCR beta chain was recorded in a study of T-cell memory formation after mild COVID-19. The CDR3 runs to 16 residues. Germline CDR1 reads LNHNV; CDR2 reads YYDKDF (reference sequence). The J segment lost 4 bases and the V segment lost 5 bases, leaving 9 bases of the junction unmatched. TCRdb re-called the 5' RACE reads with MiXCR, one entry per CDR3 protein. The sample has 550,000 to 600,000 distinct CDR3 sequences, about 20% seen once. This sequence originates from an adult woman who had mild COVID-19 (a few samples of this study predate the infection). Cell type and time point are not known. The rearrangement uses TRBV15 and TRBJ2-5; 11 bases match TRBD2. The material sequenced was PBMCs or a T cell subset sorted from them (not recorded which). In nucleotides, the CDR3 is TGTGCCACCAGCGAACGACTAGCGGGGTTAAGAGAGACCCAGTACTTC. As protein: CATSERLAGLRETQYF.